This T cell receptor (beta chain) appears in the sequencing data of a study of vaccination and CD4 T cells after COVID-19. The V end lost 6 bases, the J end lost 11 bases, and 13 bases lay between the germline ends. Germline CDR1 reads MNHEY; CDR2 reads SVGEGT. The CDR3 totals 11 residues. Details on this clonotype: Its antigen is as yet unknown.

Treatment in this sample: approximately nine-day PBMC culture with coronavirus spike peptide pools or control peptides (ViraFEST assay). Cultured CD4+ T-cell DNA underwent Oncomine TCR Beta short-read sequencing. TCRdb reprocessed the PCR reads with MiXCR, giving one entry per CDR3 protein. The table has 13,000 or so distinct CDR3 sequences, roughly two fifths seen once. This TCR derives from a human donor who had recovered from COVID-19. The chain carries TRBV6-2 or TRBV6-3 and TRBJ1-1; D is ambiguous. The sample in question was CD4+ T cells from blood, cultured in vitro, obtained after SARS-CoV-2 vaccination. As DNA, the CDR3 is TGTGCCAGCAGCCTTGGAGGGCACGCTTTCTTT. As protein: CASSLGGHAFF.